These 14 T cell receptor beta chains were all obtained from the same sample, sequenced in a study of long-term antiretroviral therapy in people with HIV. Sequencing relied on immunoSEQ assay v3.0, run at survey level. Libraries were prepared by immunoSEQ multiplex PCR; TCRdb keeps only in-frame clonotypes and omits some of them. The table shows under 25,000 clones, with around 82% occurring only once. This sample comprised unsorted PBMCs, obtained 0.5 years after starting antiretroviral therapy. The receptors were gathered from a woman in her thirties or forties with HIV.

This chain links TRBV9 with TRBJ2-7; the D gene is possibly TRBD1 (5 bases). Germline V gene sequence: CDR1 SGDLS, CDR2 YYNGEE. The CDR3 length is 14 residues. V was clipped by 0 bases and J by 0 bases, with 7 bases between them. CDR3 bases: TGTGCCAGCAGCGTAGATCAGGGCTCCTACGAGCAGTACTTC. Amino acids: CASSVDQGSYEQYF.

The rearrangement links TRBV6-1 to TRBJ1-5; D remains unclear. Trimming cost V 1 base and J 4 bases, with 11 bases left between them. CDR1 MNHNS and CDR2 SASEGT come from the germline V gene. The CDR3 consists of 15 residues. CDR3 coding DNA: TGTGCCAGCAGTGAAGGGTTTCAAGGGAATCAGCCCCAGCATTTT. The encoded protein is CASSEGFQGNQPQHF.

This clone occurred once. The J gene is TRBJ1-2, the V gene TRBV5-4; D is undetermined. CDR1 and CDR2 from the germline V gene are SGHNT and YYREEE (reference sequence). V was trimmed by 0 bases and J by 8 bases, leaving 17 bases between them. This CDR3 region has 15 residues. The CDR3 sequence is CASSLGGDGPAGYTF. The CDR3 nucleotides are TGTGCCAGCAGCTTGGGAGGAGACGGACCCGCCGGCTACACCTTC.

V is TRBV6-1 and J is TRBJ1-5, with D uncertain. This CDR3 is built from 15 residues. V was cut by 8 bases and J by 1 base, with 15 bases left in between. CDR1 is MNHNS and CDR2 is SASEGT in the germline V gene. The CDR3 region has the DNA TGTGCCAGCGCCCTGCGGCTCGAGAGCAATCAGCCCCAGCATTTT. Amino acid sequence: CASALRLESNQPQHF.

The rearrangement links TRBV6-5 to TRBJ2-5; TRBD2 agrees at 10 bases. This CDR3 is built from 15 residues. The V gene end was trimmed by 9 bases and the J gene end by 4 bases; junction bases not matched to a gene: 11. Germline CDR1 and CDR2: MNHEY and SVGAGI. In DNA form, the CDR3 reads TGTGCCAGTGCGCGAGCGGGGGGGCTGGGAGAGACCCAGTACTTC. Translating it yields CASARAGGLGETQYF.

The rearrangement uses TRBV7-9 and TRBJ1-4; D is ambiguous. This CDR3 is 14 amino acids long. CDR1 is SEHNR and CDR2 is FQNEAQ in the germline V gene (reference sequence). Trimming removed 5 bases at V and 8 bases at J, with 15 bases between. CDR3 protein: CASSPQGRAEKLFF. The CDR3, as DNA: TGTGCCAGCAGCCCCCAAGGCCGCGCAGAAAAACTGTTTTTT.

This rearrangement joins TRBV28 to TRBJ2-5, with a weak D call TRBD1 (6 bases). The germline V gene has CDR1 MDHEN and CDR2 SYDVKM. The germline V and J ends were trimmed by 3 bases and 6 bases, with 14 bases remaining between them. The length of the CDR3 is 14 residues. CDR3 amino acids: CASSFNRAPQTQYF. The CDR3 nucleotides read TGTGCCAGCAGTTTTAACAGGGCCCCACAGACCCAGTACTTC.

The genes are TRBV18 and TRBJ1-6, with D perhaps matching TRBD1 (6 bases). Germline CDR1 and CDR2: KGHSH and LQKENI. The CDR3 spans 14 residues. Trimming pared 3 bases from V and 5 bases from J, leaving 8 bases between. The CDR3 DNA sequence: TGTGCCAGCTCACCGGACAGTAATAATTCACCCCTCCACTTT. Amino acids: CASSPDSNNSPLHF.

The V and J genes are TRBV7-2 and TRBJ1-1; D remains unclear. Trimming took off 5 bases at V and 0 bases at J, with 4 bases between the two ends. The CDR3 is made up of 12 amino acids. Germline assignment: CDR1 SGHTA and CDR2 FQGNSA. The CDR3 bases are TGTGCCAGCAGCAACATGAACACTGAAGCTTTCTTT. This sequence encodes CASSNMNTEAFF.

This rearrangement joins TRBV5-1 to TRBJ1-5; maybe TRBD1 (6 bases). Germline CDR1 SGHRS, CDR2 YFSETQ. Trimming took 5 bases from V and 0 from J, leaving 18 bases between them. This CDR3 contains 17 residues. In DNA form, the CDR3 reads TGCGCCAGCAGTTTGACGCCTACAGGGAATAGCAATCAGCCCCAGCATTTT. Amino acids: CASSLTPTGNSNQPQHF.

The DNA of the CDR3 is TGTGCCAGCAGCGTAGCCCCCGTCGACACCGGGGAGCTGTTTTTT. Protein: CASSVAPVDTGELFF. The rearrangement uses TRBV9 and TRBJ2-2; D remains unclear. V dropped 0 bases and J dropped 3 bases, with 9 bases sitting between them. The CDR3 has 15 amino acids. Germline V CDR1 and CDR2: SGDLS, YYNGEE.

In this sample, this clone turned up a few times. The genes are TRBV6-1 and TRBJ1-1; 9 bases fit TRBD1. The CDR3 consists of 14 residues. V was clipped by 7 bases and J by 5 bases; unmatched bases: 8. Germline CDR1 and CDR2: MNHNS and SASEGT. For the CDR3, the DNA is TGTGCCAGCACCAATAGACAGGGGGTTACTGAAGCTTTCTTT. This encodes CASTNRQGVTEAFF.

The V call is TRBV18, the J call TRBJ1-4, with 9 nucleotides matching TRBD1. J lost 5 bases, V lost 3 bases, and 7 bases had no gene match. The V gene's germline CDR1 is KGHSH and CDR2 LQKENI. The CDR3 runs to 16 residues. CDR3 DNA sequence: TGTGCCAGCTCACCGTTTTCCGGGACAGGGAATGAAAAACTGTTTTTT. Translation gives CASSPFSGTGNEKLFF.

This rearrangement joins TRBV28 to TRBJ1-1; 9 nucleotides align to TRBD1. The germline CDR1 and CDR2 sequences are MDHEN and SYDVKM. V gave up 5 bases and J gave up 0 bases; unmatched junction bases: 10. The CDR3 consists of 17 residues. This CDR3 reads CASSPYRGLLMNTEAFF. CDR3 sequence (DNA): TGTGCCAGCAGTCCTTACAGGGGGCTGTTAATGAACACTGAAGCTTTCTTT.